Listed below are T cell receptor beta chains from one sample, sequenced in a study of cytomegalovirus exposure and HLA in healthy donors. Generated by immunoSEQ multiplex PCR, the TCRdb table keeps only in-frame clones and is missing some. The table records about 170,000 clones, around 80% of them present only once. The specimen was PBMCs. The receptors were sampled from a woman aged 45 to 65 in good health and CMV-seropositive. Both conserved end residues are part of each CDR3. D genes are given only for firm matches. Expanded clones get a size class; other rows say once, few or many, or leave the size out.

j_call d_call v_call clone_size cdr3_nt cdr3_aa
TRBJ1-2 NA TRBV6-1 NA TGTGCCAGCAGTGGAAACTTTAACTATGGCTACACCTTC CASSGNFNYGYTF
TRBJ2-1 NA TRBV7-2 NA TGTGCCAGCAGCTTTTCGGACTTCCGCCTCTATGAGCAGTTCTTC CASSFSDFRLYEQFF
TRBJ2-7 NA TRBV28 NA TGTGCCAGCAAGGAGGCATCTAGCGTTGCCGAGCAGTACTTC CASKEASSVAEQYF
TRBJ1-2 NA TRBV19 NA TGTGCCAGTAGTAGGCAGGGCGACTATGGCTACACCTTC CASSRQGDYGYTF
TRBJ2-1 NA TRBV6-5 NA TGTGCCAGCAGTTACTCGATTGTCAGCGGCGGTGATGAGCAGTTCTTC CASSYSIVSGGDEQFF
TRBJ2-5 TRBD2 TRBV7-9 NA TGTGCCAGCAGCCTGGGGGGGGTGAGAGAGACCCAGTACTTC CASSLGGVRETQYF
TRBJ2-7 NA TRBV19 NA TGTGCCAGTAGTATCTCACAGGGTTCCTACGAGCAGTACTTC CASSISQGSYEQYF
TRBJ2-1 TRBD2 TRBV19 NA TGTGCCAGTAGTATGCGGACTAGCGGGGGAAAGCAGTTCTTC CASSMRTSGGKQFF
TRBJ2-2 TRBD2 TRBV14 NA TGTGCCAGCAGCCAAGATAAAGGCGGGGGGGGCACCGGGGAGCTGTTTTTT CASSQDKGGGGTGELFF
TRBJ2-2 TRBD2 TRBV2 NA TGTGCCAGCAGCGGGGGGACTAACGAAATCCTCAAGGTCGGGGAGCTGTTTTTT CASSGGTNEILKVGELFF
TRBJ2-5 TRBD2 TRBV5-1 NA TGCGCCAGCAGCTCATCTAGCGGCCAAGAGACCCAGTACTTC CASSSSSGQETQYF
TRBJ1-4 TRBD1 TRBV9 NA TGTGCCAGCAGCGTGGGGACAGGAGCAACTAATGAAAAACTGTTTTTT CASSVGTGATNEKLFF
TRBJ2-7 TRBD2 TRBV27 NA TGTGCCAGCAGTCCGGGACTAGCGGGAGCCGAGCAGTACTTC CASSPGLAGAEQYF
TRBJ2-7 NA TRBV30 NA TGTGCCTGGTCAAATGGGGGACTGAGGAACTCCTACGAGCAGTACTTC CAWSNGGLRNSYEQYF
TRBJ1-4 TRBD1 TRBV5-1 NA TGCGCCAGCAGCGAAACGGGACAGTTCAATGAAAAACTGTTTTTT CASSETGQFNEKLFF
TRBJ1-1 NA TRBV19 NA TGTGCCAGTAGTCCGGGGACACGCAACACTGAAGCTTTCTTT CASSPGTRNTEAFF
TRBJ2-2 NA TRBV19 NA TGTGCCAGTAGTAATGGGCGGAACACCGGGGAGCTGTTTTTT CASSNGRNTGELFF
TRBJ1-1 NA TRBV29-1 few TGCAGCGTTGAAGCGGGGGGGCGGGGTACTGAAGCTTTCTTT CSVEAGGRGTEAFF